This T cell receptor (beta chain) emerged from a study of Graves' ophthalmopathy and Graves' hyperthyroidism. For the study at large: Peripheral blood was gathered at first diagnosis, ahead of any treatment whatsoever.

Uncontrolled infections, other autoimmune diseases, pregnancy or lactation barred patients from enrollment. The germline V and J ends were trimmed by 6 bases and 6 bases, with 17 bases remaining between them. This CDR3 spans 14 amino acids. Germline CDR1 reads SGHAT; CDR2 reads FQNNGV. RNA transcripts yielded amplified TCR beta CDR3 regions. An initial RT-PCR round employing HTBI primers preceded a second-round multiplex PCR. MiXCR, run by TCRdb on the multiplex PCR reads, gives a single entry per CDR3 protein. Among over 150,000 distinct CDR3 sequences, roughly two fifths were seen once, and the ten largest hold under 6.5%.

The V and J genes are TRBV11-2 and TRBJ1-1, with a tentative D call TRBD1 (5 bases). The material sequenced was peripheral blood. This clonotype was obtained from a woman aged 40 to 50 with Graves' ophthalmopathy. CDR3 nucleotides: TGTGCCAGCAGTTACGGTGGGGGGATCGCTGAAGCTTTCTTT. Protein sequence: CASSYGGGIAEAFF.